These 9 T cell receptor beta chains originate from one sample sequenced in a study of blood T cells in healthy people across ages. With a J-beta primer mix and a sample-barcoded 5' primer, a second PCR ran roughly 7 to 11 cycles. TCRdb processed the 5' RACE reads anew with MiXCR; each CDR3 protein has one entry. Here the sample spans about 1.6 million distinct CDR3 sequences, approximately 32% being singletons. Sequencing was performed on blood. The receptors were gathered from a woman in her 30s in good health.

This chain uses TRBV5-1 with TRBJ2-7; 9 bases map to TRBD1. CDR1 and CDR2 (germline): SGHRS, YFSETQ. This CDR3 comprises 14 residues. V lost 4 bases and J lost 3; bases outside the gene matches: 5. CDR3 in amino acids: CASSMGQGGYEQYF. CDR3 in DNA: TGCGCCAGCAGCATGGGACAGGGAGGCTACGAGCAGTACTTC.

This clonotype was observed at least ten times. The chain carries TRBV29-1 and TRBJ2-1; D call uncertain. This CDR3 has 13 residues. Germline V gives CDR1 SQVTM, CDR2 ANQGSEA. The V gene lost 0 bases and the J gene lost 4 bases, with 7 bases spanning the gap. CDR3 loop: CSVEDLGYNEQFF. The CDR3 region has the DNA TGCAGCGTTGAAGATCTGGGGTACAATGAGCAGTTCTTC.

The sample holds a few counts of this clonotype. The J gene is TRBJ1-4, the V gene TRBV9, with 8 bases fitting TRBD1. The CDR3 runs 17 residues. J lost 6 bases, V lost 0 bases, and 10 bases had no gene match. Germline CDR1 reads SGDLS; CDR2 reads YYNGEE. CDR3 bases: TGTGCCAGCAGCGTAGCAGGGGGCGCGGAGGAGGATGAAAAACTGTTTTTT. Translation: CASSVAGGAEEDEKLFF.

This clonotype was seen ten or more times. The V and J genes are TRBV2 and TRBJ2-5, with 7 bases lining up with TRBD2. The V segment lost 7 bases and the J segment 5 bases; nucleotides outside the gene matches: 10. Germline assignment: CDR1 SNHLY and CDR2 FYNNEI. The CDR3 totals 14 residues. As DNA, the CDR3 is TGTGCCAGCACATTGCTAGCGGCCCGGGAGACCCAGTACTTC. Encoded protein: CASTLLAARETQYF.

CDR3 region: CASSQGFGADTQYF. The CDR3 DNA follows: TGCGCCAGCAGCCAGGGGTTCGGGGCAGATACGCAGTATTTT. The gene calls are TRBV4-1 and TRBJ2-3, with D perhaps TRBD2 (5 bases). CDR3 length equals 14 residues. Trimming removed 3 bases at V and 4 bases at J, with 11 bases between. The germline gives CDR1 MGHRA, CDR2 YSYEKL.

Points on this clonotype: This could be a read error, since a much larger clone is one nucleotide away. The chain couples TRBV27 to TRBJ2-3, with D perhaps given as TRBD1 or TRBD2 (7 bases each). The CDR3 contains 16 residues. Looked up from germline, CDR1 is MNHEY and CDR2 is SMNVEV (reference sequence). V was shortened by 0 bases and J by 4 bases, with 14 bases between the two germline ends. The CDR3 protein is CASSLSATGRADTQYF. CDR3 sequence (DNA): TGTGCCAGCAGTTTATCGGCGACAGGGAGGGCAGATACGCAGTATTTT.

This sequence joins TRBV6-1 and TRBJ1-2; 7 bases align to TRBD1. The CDR3 is made up of 15 amino acids. With V trimmed by 5 bases and J by 1 base, 7 bases remained unmatched. The germline V gene encodes CDR1 MNHNS and CDR2 SASEGT. CDR3: CASSIRDSSNYGYTF. CDR3 in DNA: TGTGCCAGCAGTATCCGGGACAGCAGTAACTATGGCTACACCTTC.

There are many counts of this clonotype. The chain is built from TRBV7-2 and TRBJ2-7; 8 bases line up with TRBD2. Losses at the gene ends were 7 bases for V and 12 bases for J; bases not matched to a gene: 14. The CDR3 sequence is 13 residues long. CDR1 SGHTA and CDR2 FQGNSA come from the germline V gene. Here the CDR3 reads CASTPRAREDLYF. The DNA for the CDR3 is TGTGCCAGCACACCTCGTGCGCGGGAGGATCTGTACTTC.

The V and J genes are TRBV20-1 and TRBJ2-1; D is unclear. This CDR3 has 13 amino acids. V lost 1 base to trimming and J lost 7 bases, with 11 bases between them. Per the germline V gene, CDR1 is DFQATT and CDR2 is SNEGSKA (reference sequence). CDR3: CSARANRRNEQFF. The CDR3 nucleotides are TGCAGTGCTAGAGCAAACCGGCGGAATGAGCAGTTCTTC.